The source of this T cell receptor beta chain is a study of beta chain features in type 1 diabetes. Findings and caveats of the study: A moderate, significant TCRB CDR3 shortening appeared in type 1 diabetes across four CD4+ subsets. When cDNA is sequenced, cells with high TCR expression could be over-represented. VDJ junctions from patients with type 1 diabetes contained fewer insertions and more deletions.

CD4+ cells of the naive, central memory, regulatory and stem cell-like memory types were sorted via CD45RO/CCR7/CD25/CD127/CD95/CD27. The CDR3 is made up of 13 amino acids. Per germline, CDR1 SGHAT and CDR2 FQDESV (reference sequence). V lost 2 bases and J lost 3, with 7 bases in between. For this clone: Its matching antigen is unknown. Other DNA sequences in this specimen translate into the identical CDR3.

TCRB transcripts that were expressed got sequenced, as all of the isolated RNA had been reverse transcribed. Measured with immunoSEQ multiplex PCR; TCRdb has only the in-frame clones, and not every one. The sample records over 200,000 clones, 11% being singletons. The sample consisted of naive CD4+ T cells from blood. The clonotype originates from a man between 25 and 39 years old with type 1 diabetes. The rearrangement joins TRBV11-1 to TRBJ1-1, with a possible D match to TRBD1 (5 bases). CDR3 sequence: CASSLQGDTEAFF. In nucleotides, the CDR3 is TGTGCCAGCAGCTTACAGGGCGACACTGAAGCTTTCTTT.